A selection of T cell receptor beta chains follows, all from one sample in a study of T-cell reconstitution after alpha-beta-depleted transplantation in children. TCRdb analysed the PCR reads with MiXCR anew, one entry per CDR3 protein. This sample carries 200,000 to 250,000 distinct CDR3 sequences, 9% to 10% of them seen once, and the ten largest clones take 5.1%. Sequencing was performed on PBMCs from the stem cell graft donor, taken from the stem cell graft. These receptors came from a human donor who donated a stem cell graft to a child with SCID. CDR3s include the opening cysteine and the closing phenylalanine or tryptophan. D genes are given only for firm matches. The size field is filled for only some rows; it gives once, few, many or a size class.

J gene | V gene | clone size | CDR3 length | D gene | CDR3 protein | CDR3 DNA
TRBJ1-5 | TRBV28 | many | 15 | TRBD1 | CASSSLTGGGQPQHF | TGTGCCAGCAGTTCGTTGACAGGGGGTGGCCAGCCCCAGCATTTT
TRBJ2-5 | TRBV7-8 | many | 18 | - | CASSFRGLRQVYQETQYF | TGTGCCAGCAGCTTTAGGGGTCTAAGACAGGTGTACCAAGAGACCCAGTACTTC
TRBJ1-1 | TRBV6-1 | many | 14 | TRBD1 | CASSEGREGAAAFF | TGTGCCAGCAGTGAAGGTAGGGAGGGGGCTGCAGCTTTCTTT
TRBJ1-2 | TRBV7-2 | many | 15 | TRBD1 | CASSSLTGPRYGYTF | TGTGCCAGCAGCTCGCTGACAGGGCCTCGCTATGGCTACACCTTC
TRBJ2-1 | TRBV12-3/TRBV12-4 | many | 17 | TRBD2 | CASSLGPGGGPWNEQFF | TGTGCCAGCAGTTTGGGCCCCGGGGGGGGCCCATGGAATGAGCAGTTCTTC
TRBJ1-2 | TRBV7-8 | - | 13 | - | CASSWGAGYGYTF | TGTGCCAGCAGCTGGGGAGCGGGATATGGCTACACCTTC
TRBJ2-3 | TRBV12-3/TRBV12-4 | many | 15 | TRBD1 | CASVGQGLSADTQYF | TGTGCCAGCGTGGGACAGGGGCTCTCTGCTGATACGCAGTATTTT
TRBJ1-1 | TRBV5-1 | - | 14 | - | CASSDQGIYTEAFF | TGCGCCAGCAGCGACCAGGGTATCTATACTGAAGCTTTCTTT
TRBJ2-3 | TRBV7-8 | - | 18 | TRBD2 | CASSLGLAGGPSTDTQYF | TGTGCCAGCAGCTTAGGCCTAGCGGGGGGGCCGTCCACAGATACGCAGTATTTT
TRBJ1-5 | TRBV15 | many | 16 | TRBD1 | CATSRGSQGSNQPQHF | TGTGCCACCAGCAGAGGATCACAGGGGTCGAACCAGCCCCAGCATTTT
TRBJ1-5 | TRBV5-5 | many | 15 | - | CASSREGRFNQPQHF | TGTGCCAGCAGCCGGGAGGGGAGATTCAATCAGCCCCAGCATTTT
TRBJ2-3 | TRBV6-5 | many | 12 | TRBD1 | CASRGQGDTQYF | TGTGCCAGCAGAGGACAGGGAGATACGCAGTATTTT
TRBJ1-2 | TRBV5-1 | many | 13 | - | CASSSSPNYGYTF | TGCGCCAGCAGCTCGAGTCCTAACTATGGCTACACCTTC
TRBJ1-6 | TRBV9 | many | 14 | - | CASSVDREDSPLHF | TGTGCCAGCAGCGTAGACAGGGAGGATTCACCCCTCCACTTT
TRBJ2-3 | TRBV24-1 | many | 17 | - | CATSDPGQRGRQDTQYF | TGTGCCACCAGTGATCCTGGACAGCGAGGTAGACAAGATACGCAGTATTTT
TRBJ1-5 | TRBV20-1 | many | 16 | TRBD1 | CSALSTGGGYGQPQHF | TGCAGTGCTCTGTCTACAGGGGGCGGGTACGGTCAGCCCCAGCATTTT
TRBJ1-1 | TRBV20-1 | many | 15 | TRBD1 | CSARGQGAGNTEAFF | TGCAGTGCTAGAGGACAGGGAGCGGGGAACACTGAAGCTTTCTTT
TRBJ2-1 | TRBV20-1 | many | 14 | TRBD2 | CSARTSPSFDEQFF | TGCAGTGCTCGGACTAGCCCTTCTTTCGATGAGCAGTTCTTC
TRBJ2-7 | TRBV5-1 | many | 15 | - | CASSLGVIGGYEQYF | TGCGCCAGCAGCCTGGGGGTCATCGGAGGATACGAGCAGTACTTC
TRBJ2-7 | TRBV14 | many | 17 | TRBD1 | CASSQSLGQDSSYEQYF | TGTGCCAGCAGCCAGAGCCTGGGACAGGATAGCTCCTACGAGCAGTACTTC
TRBJ1-4 | TRBV20-1 | many | 14 | - | CSARDTAGSEKLFF | TGCAGTGCTAGAGATACCGCCGGGTCTGAAAAACTGTTTTTT
TRBJ2-5 | TRBV3-1 | many | 15 | - | CASSQDPAAQETQYF | TGTGCCAGCAGCCAAGATCCGGCAGCCCAAGAGACCCAGTACTTC
TRBJ2-3 | TRBV10-3 | many | 11 | TRBD2 | CAISADREAYF | TGTGCCATCAGTGCCGACCGGGAGGCGTATTTT
TRBJ1-1 | TRBV5-1 | many | 14 | TRBD1 | CASSPADRGTEAFF | TGCGCCAGCAGCCCGGCGGACAGGGGTACTGAAGCTTTCTTT
TRBJ2-7 | TRBV4-2 | - | 15 | TRBD2 | CASSLGERGPYEQYF | TGTGCCAGCAGTCTAGGAGAGCGGGGGCCCTACGAGCAGTACTTC
TRBJ2-1 | TRBV5-1 | - | 17 | TRBD1 | CASSLDRGPAGSDEQFF | TGCGCCAGCAGCTTGGACAGGGGGCCAGCGGGGTCAGATGAGCAGTTCTTC
TRBJ2-1 | TRBV12-3/TRBV12-4 | many | 12 | - | CASSSGRNEQFF | TGTGCCAGCAGTTCGGGTAGAAATGAGCAGTTCTTC
TRBJ2-7 | TRBV28 | many | 14 | - | CASSTRQWYYEQYF | TGTGCCAGCAGTACAAGACAGTGGTACTACGAGCAGTACTTC
TRBJ2-7 | TRBV18 | many | 12 | - | CASSPSQVEQYF | TGTGCCAGCTCACCAAGCCAGGTCGAGCAGTACTTC
TRBJ2-5 | TRBV10-3 | many | 12 | TRBD1 | CAISGTEETQYF | TGTGCCATCTCCGGGACAGAAGAGACCCAGTACTTC
TRBJ1-5 | TRBV12-3/TRBV12-4 | many | 14 | - | CASSHPGGTQPQHF | TGTGCCAGCAGTCACCCCGGAGGGACTCAGCCCCAGCATTTT
TRBJ1-1 | TRBV11-2 | many | 19 | TRBD1 | CASSFGRGRSFHMNTEAFF | TGTGCCAGCAGCTTTGGCAGGGGGCGAAGCTTCCACATGAACACTGAAGCTTTCTTT
TRBJ2-1 | TRBV7-2 | few | 15 | - | CASSSTMGPYNEQFF | TGTGCCAGCAGCTCCACAATGGGACCATACAATGAGCAGTTCTTC
TRBJ2-1 | TRBV3-1 | many | 16 | TRBD2 | CASKTGPGGAINEQFF | TGTGCCAGCAAGACGGGGCCGGGGGGGGCCATCAATGAGCAGTTCTTC
TRBJ1-2 | TRBV9 | many | 14 | TRBD1 | CASSVADRAYGYTF | TGTGCCAGCAGCGTAGCTGACAGGGCCTATGGCTACACCTTC
TRBJ2-3 | TRBV2 | many | 17 | TRBD2 | CASSELWTSGDLYTQYF | TGTGCCAGCAGTGAACTCTGGACTAGCGGGGACCTTTATACGCAGTATTTT
TRBJ1-2 | TRBV3-1 | many | 14 | TRBD1 | CASSLPDRVHGYTF | TGTGCCAGCAGCCTTCCTGACAGGGTCCATGGCTACACCTTC